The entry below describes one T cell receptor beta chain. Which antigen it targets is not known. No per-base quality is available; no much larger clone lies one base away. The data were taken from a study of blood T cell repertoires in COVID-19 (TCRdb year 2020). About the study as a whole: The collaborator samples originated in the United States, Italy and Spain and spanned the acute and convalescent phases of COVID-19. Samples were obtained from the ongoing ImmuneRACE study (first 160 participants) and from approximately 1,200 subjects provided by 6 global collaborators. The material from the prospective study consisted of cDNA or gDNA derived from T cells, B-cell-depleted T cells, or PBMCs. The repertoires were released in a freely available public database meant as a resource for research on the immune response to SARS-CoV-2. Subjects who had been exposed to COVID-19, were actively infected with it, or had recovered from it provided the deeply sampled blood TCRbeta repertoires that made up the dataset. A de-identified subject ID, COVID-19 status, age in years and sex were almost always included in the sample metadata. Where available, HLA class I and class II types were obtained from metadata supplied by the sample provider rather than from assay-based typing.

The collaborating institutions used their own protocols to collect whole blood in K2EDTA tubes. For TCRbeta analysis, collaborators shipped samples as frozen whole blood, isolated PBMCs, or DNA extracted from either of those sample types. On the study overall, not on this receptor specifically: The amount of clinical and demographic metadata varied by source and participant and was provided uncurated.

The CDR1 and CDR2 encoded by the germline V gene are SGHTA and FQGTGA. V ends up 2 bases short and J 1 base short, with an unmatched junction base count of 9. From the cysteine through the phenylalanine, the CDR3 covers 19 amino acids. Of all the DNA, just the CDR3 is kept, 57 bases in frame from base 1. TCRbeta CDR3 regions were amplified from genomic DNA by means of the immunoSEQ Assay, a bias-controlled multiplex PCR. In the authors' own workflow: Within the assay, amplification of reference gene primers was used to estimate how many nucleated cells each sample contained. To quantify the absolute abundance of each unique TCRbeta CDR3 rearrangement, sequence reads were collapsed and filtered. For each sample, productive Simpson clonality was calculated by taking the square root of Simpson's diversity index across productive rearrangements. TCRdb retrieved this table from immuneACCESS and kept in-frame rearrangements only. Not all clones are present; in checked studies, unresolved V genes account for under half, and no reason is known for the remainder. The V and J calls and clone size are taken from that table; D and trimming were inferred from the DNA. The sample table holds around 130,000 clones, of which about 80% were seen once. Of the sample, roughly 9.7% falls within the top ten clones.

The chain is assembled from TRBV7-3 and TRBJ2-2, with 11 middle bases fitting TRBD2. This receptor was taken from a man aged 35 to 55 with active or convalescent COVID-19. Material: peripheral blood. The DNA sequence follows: TGTGCCAGCAGCTTACATTCTAGCGGGGGGCTTTTGAACACCGGGGAGCTGTTTTTT. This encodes CASSLHSSGGLLNTGELFF. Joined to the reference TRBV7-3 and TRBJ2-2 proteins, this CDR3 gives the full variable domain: GAGVSQTPSNKVTEKGKYVELRCDPISGHTALYWYRQSLGQGPEFLIYFQGTGAADDSGLPNDRFFAVRPEGSVSTLKIQRTERGDSAVYLCASSLHSSGGLLNTGELFFGEGSRLTVL.